This is a list of T cell receptor beta chains from one sample in a study of cytomegalovirus exposure and HLA in healthy donors. Produced via immunoSEQ multiplex PCR; TCRdb's table is partial and in-frame only. The table shows over 250,000 clones, with roughly 85% occurring only once. The sequenced sample was PBMCs. These receptor sequences come from a woman under 30 in good health and CMV-seronegative. CDR3s include the opening cysteine and the closing phenylalanine or tryptophan. Each record gives: V gene, D gene, J gene, CDR3 protein. A D gene is named only where the DNA matches it firmly.

>TRBV11-2|-|TRBJ2-2
CASSPRGTGLLNTGELFF
>TRBV6-4|-|TRBJ1-2
CASSDSWGDGYTF
>TRBV28|TRBD1|TRBJ1-2
CASSLKAGGLGYTF
>TRBV18|-|TRBJ1-4
CASSPRTVVGEKLFF
>TRBV28|-|TRBJ2-2
CASRKGVTGELFF
>TRBV10-3|-|TRBJ1-5
CAISESTKGPEGYNQPQHF
>TRBV28|-|TRBJ1-5
CASSLVQNQPQHF
>TRBV6-6|TRBD1|TRBJ2-7
CASRIGQVLSYEQYF
>TRBV30|-|TRBJ2-7
CAWIPVRTGGAYEQYF
>TRBV7-9|-|TRBJ1-2
CASSDTTEDYGYTF
>TRBV4-2|-|TRBJ2-5
CASSPRGGGKTQYF
>TRBV7-9|-|TRBJ2-1
CASSFFRSSYNEQFF
>TRBV5-1|TRBD1|TRBJ1-2
CASSLLVGTGSPYGYTF
>TRBV9|TRBD1|TRBJ1-1
CASSDHTGVTEAFF
>TRBV4-1|TRBD1|TRBJ1-5
CASSHRQGPVIGSNQPQHF